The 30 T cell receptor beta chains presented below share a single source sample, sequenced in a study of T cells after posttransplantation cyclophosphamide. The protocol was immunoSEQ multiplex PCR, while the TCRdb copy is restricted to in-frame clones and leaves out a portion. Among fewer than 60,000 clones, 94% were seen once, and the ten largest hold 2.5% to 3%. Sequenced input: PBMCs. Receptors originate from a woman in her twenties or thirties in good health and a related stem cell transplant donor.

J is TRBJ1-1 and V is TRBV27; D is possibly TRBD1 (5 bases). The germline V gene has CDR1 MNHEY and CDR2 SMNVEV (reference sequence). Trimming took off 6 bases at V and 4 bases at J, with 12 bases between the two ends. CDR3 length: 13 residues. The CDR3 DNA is TGTGCCAGCAGAAAGCAGGGCGGCACTGAAGCTTTCTTT. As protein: CASRKQGGTEAFF.

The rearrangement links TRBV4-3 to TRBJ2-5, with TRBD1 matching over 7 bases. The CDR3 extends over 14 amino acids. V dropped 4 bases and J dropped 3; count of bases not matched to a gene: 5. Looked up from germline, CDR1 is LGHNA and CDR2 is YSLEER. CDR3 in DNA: TGCGCCAGCAGCCCCCGAACAGGGGAAGAGACCCAGTACTTC. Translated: CASSPRTGEETQYF.

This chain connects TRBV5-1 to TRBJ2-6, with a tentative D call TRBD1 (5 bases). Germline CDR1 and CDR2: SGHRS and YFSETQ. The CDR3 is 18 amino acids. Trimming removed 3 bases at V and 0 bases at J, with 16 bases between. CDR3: CASSYYPTVISGANVLTF. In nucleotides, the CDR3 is TGCGCCAGCAGCTACTATCCGACAGTAATCTCTGGGGCCAACGTCCTGACTTTC.

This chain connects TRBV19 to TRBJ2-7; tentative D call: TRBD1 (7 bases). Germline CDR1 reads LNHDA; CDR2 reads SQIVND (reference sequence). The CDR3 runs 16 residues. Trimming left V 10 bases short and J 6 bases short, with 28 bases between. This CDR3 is CATRGVGQGRTLEQYF. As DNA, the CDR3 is TGTGCCACCAGGGGGGTCGGGCAGGGACGGACTCTCGAGCAGTACTTC. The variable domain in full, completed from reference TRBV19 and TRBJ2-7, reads DGGITQSPKYLFRKEGQNVTLSCEQNLNHDAMYWYRQDPGQGLRLIYYSQIVNDFQKGDIAEGYSVSREKKESFPLTVTSAQKNPTAFYLCATRGVGQGRTLEQYFGPGTRLTVT.

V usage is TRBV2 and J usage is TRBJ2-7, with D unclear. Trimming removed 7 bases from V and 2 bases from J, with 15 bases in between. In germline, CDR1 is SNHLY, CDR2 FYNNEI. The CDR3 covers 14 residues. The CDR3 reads CASTLSSVAYEQYF. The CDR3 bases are TGTGCCAGCACCCTCTCCTCTGTCGCCTACGAGCAGTACTTC.

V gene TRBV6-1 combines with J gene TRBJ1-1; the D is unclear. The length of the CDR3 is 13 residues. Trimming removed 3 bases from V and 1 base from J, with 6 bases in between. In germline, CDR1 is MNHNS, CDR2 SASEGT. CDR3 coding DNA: TGTGCCAGCAGTGAGAGGCAGAACACTGAAGCTTTCTTT. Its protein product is CASSERQNTEAFF.

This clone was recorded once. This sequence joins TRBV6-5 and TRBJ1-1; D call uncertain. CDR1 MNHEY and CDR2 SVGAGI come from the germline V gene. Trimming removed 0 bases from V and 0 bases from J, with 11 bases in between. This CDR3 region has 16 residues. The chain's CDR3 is CASSYSPDPMNTEAFF. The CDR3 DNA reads TGTGCCAGCAGTTACTCGCCAGATCCCATGAACACTGAAGCTTTCTTT.

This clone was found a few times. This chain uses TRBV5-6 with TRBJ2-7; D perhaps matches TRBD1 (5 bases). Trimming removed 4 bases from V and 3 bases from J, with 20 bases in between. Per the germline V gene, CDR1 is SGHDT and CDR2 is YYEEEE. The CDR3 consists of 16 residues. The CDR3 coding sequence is TGTGCCAGCAGCACCAATAGGGGCCAAGGGTACTACGAGCAGTACTTC. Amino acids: CASSTNRGQGYYEQYF.

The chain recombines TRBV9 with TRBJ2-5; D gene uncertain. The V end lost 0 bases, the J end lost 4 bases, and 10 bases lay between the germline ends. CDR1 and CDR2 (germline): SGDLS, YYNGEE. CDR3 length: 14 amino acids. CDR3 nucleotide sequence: TGTGCCAGCAGCGTAGCAGCGAAAAGAGAGACCCAGTACTTC. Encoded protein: CASSVAAKRETQYF.

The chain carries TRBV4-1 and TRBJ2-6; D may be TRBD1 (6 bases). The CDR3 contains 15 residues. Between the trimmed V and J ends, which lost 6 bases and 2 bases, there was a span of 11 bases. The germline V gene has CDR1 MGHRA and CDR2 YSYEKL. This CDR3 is CASRPTGAGANVLTF. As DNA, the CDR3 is TGCGCCAGCAGACCGACAGGAGCTGGGGCCAACGTCCTGACTTTC.

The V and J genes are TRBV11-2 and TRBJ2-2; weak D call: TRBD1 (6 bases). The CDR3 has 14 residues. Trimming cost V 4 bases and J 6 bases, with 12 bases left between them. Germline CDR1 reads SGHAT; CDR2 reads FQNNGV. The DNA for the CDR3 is TGTGCCAGCAGCTCGGACAGATGGGCCGGGGAGCTGTTTTTT. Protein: CASSSDRWAGELFF.

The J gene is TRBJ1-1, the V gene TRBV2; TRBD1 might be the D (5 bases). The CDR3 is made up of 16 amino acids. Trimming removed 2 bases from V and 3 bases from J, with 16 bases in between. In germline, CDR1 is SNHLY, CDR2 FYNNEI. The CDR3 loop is CASSELGVGYYTEAFF. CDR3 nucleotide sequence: TGTGCCAGCAGTGAATTAGGGGTGGGATATTACACTGAAGCTTTCTTT.

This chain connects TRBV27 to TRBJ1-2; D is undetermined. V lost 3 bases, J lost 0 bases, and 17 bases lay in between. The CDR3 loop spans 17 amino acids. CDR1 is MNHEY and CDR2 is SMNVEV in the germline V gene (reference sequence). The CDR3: CASSFRGRNTPNYGYTF. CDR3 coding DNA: TGTGCCAGCAGTTTTCGTGGCAGGAACACCCCTAACTATGGCTACACCTTC.

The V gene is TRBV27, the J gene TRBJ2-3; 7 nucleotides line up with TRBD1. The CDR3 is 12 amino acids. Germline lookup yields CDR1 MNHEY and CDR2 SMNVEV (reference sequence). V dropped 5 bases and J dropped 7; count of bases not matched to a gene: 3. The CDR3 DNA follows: TGTGCCAGCAGTCCACAGGGGAATACGCAGTATTTT. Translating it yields CASSPQGNTQYF.

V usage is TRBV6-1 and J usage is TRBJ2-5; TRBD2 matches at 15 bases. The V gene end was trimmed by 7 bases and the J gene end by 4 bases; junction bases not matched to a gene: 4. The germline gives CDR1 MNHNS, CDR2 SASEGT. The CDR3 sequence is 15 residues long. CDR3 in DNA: TGTGCCAGCACCTGGACTAGCGGGGGGGCAGAGACCCAGTACTTC. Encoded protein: CASTWTSGGAETQYF.

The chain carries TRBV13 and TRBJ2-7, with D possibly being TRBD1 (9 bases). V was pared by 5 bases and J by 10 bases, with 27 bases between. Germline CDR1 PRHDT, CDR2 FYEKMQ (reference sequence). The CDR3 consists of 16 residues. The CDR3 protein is CASSTAGGQGRPQQYF. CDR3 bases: TGTGCCAGCAGCACGGCGGGGGGACAGGGCCGTCCGCAACAGTACTTC.

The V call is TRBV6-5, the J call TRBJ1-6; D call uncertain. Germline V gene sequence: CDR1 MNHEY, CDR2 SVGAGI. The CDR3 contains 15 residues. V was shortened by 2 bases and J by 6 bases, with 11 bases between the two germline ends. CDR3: CASSYGRHINSPLHF. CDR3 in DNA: TGTGCCAGCAGTTACGGGAGGCATATTAATTCACCCCTCCACTTT.

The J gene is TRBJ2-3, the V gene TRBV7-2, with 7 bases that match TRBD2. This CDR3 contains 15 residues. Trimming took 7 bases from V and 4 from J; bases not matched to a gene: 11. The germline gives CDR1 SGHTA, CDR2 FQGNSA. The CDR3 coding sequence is TGTGCCAGCAAGATCAGCGGGGCCGGGGCAGATACGCAGTATTTT. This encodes CASKISGAGADTQYF.

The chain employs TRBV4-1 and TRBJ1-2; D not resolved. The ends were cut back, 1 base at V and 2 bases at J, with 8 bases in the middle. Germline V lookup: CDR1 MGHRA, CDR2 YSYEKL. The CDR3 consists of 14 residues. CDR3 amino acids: CASSQAGGNYGYTF. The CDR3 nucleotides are TGCGCCAGCAGCCAAGCCGGCGGAAACTATGGCTACACCTTC.

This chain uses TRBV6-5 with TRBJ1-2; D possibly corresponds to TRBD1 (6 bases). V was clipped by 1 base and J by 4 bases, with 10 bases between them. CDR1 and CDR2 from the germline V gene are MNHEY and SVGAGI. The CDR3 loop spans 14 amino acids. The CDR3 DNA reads TGTGCCAGCAGTTACTACCAGGGGTCCTATGGCTACACCTTC. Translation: CASSYYQGSYGYTF.

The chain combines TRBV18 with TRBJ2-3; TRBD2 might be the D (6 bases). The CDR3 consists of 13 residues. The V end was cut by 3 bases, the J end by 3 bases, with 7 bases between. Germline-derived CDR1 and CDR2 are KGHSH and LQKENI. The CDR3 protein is CASSPGTTDTQYF. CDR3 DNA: TGTGCCAGCTCACCCGGGACTACAGATACGCAGTATTTT.

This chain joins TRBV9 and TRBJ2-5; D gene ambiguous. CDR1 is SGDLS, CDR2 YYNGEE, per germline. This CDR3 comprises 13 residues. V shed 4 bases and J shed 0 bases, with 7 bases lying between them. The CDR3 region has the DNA TGTGCCAGCAGCTCCCGGTACCAAGAGACCCAGTACTTC. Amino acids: CASSSRYQETQYF.

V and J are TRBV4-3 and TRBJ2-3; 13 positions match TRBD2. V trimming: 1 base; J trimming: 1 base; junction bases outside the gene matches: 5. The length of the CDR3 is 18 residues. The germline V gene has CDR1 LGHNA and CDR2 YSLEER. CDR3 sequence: CASSQGALAGGGTDTQYF. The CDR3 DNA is TGCGCCAGCAGCCAAGGGGCACTAGCGGGGGGGGGCACAGATACGCAGTATTTT.

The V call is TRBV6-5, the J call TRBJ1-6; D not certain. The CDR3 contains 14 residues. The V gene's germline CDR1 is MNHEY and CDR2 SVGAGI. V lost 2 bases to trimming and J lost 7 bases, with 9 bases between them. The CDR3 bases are TGTGCCAGCAGTTACGGAGCCCGGAATTCACCCCTCCACTTT. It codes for CASSYGARNSPLHF.

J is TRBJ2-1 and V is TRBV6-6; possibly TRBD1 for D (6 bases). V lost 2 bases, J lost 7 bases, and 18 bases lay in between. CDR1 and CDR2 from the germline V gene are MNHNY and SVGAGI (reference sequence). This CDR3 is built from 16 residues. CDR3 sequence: CASSYPGTRDMNEQFF. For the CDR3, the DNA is TGTGCCAGCAGTTACCCAGGGACAAGGGACATGAATGAGCAGTTCTTC.

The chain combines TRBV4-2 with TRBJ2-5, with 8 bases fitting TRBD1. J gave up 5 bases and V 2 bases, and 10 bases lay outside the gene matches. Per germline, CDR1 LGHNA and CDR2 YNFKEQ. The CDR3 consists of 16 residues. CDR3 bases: TGTGCCAGCAGCCAAAACCGACAGGGGATCTTGGAGACCCAGTACTTC. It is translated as CASSQNRQGILETQYF.

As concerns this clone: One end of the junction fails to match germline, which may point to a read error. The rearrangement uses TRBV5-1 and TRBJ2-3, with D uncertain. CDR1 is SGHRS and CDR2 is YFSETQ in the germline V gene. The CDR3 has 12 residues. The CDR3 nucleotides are TGCGCCAGCAGCTTGGCCGGAGATGCGCAGTATTTT. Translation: CASSLAGDAQYF.

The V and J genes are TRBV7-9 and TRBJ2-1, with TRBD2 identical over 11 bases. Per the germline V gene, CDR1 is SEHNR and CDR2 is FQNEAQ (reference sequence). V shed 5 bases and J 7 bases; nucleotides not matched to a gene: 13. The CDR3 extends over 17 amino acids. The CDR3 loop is CASSQRAGPSGGNEQFF. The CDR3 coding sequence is TGTGCCAGCAGCCAAAGGGCCGGTCCTAGCGGGGGGAATGAGCAGTTCTTC.

DNA of the CDR3: TGTGCCAGCAGCTTAGGCACAGCAGAGACCCAGTACTTC. This gives the protein CASSLGTAETQYF. J is TRBJ2-5 and V is TRBV11-1; D is undetermined. This CDR3 spans 13 amino acids. Germline CDR1 and CDR2: SGHAT and FQDESV (reference sequence). V was clipped by 1 base and J by 4 bases, with 7 bases between them.

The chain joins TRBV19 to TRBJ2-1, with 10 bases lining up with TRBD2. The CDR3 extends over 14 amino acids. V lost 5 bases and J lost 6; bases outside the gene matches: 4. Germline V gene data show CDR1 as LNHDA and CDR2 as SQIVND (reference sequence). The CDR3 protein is CASSWTSGANEQFF. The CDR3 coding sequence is TGTGCCAGTAGTTGGACTAGCGGAGCCAATGAGCAGTTCTTC.